The clone carrying this TCR beta chain has more than one count but fewer than ten. Its antigen is unknown. These data come from a study of identical twins. Study-wide points: Findings depended on cross-sectional statistics rather than tracking the same donors. Out-of-frame sharing of TCR alpha in monozygotic twins was underestimated by models.

V was shortened by 2 bases and J by 8 bases, with 7 bases between the two germline ends. CDR1 and CDR2 from the germline V gene are SEHNR and FQNEAQ (reference sequence). The CDR3 is made up of 12 amino acids. TCRdb analysed the 5' RACE reads with MiXCR anew, one entry per CDR3 protein. The profile shows 500,000 to 650,000 distinct CDR3 sequences, roughly 6.6% of them singletons. The data were also submitted as part of a second study, on yellow fever vaccine responses in identical twins.

The sample taken for sequencing was PBMCs. The chain links TRBV7-9 to TRBJ2-1; D unclear. The receptor was isolated from a woman in her late teens or twenties in good health. CDR3 bases: TGTGCCAGCAGCTTAACTTACCATGAGCAGTTCTTC. Translating gives CASSLTYHEQFF. The entire variable domain, with the rest obtained from reference TRBV7-9 and TRBJ2-1, is as follows: DTGVSQNPRHKITKRGQNVTFRCDPISEHNRLYWYRQTLGQGPEFLTYFQNEAQLEKSRLLSDRFSAERPKGSFSTLEIQRTEQGDSAMYLCASSLTYHEQFFGPGTRLTVL.